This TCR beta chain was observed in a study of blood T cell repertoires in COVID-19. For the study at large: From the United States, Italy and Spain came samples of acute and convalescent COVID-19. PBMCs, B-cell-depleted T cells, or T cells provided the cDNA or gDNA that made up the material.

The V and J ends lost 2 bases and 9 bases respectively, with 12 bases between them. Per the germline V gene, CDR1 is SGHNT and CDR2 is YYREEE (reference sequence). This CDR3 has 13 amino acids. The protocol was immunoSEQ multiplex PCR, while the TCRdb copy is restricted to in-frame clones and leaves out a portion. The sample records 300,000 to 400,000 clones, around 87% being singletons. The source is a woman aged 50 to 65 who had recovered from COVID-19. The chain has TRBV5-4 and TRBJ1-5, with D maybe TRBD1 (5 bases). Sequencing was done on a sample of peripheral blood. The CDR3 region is CASSFNQGSPQHF. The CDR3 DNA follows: TGTGCCAGCAGCTTTAATCAGGGTTCGCCCCAGCATTTT.